Each of the 6 T cell receptor beta chains below was sequenced from the same sample in a study of post-analysis software for immune sequencing data. The study's findings and limits: The five TRBV segments detected at higher frequency in patients than in controls included TRBV5-6, TRBV5-1 and TRBV20-1.

Prepared TCR beta cDNA libraries contained unique molecular identifiers. TCRdb re-derived calls from the PCR reads in MiXCR, one entry per CDR3 protein. The repertoire includes more than 350,000 distinct CDR3 sequences, approximately 38% of them detected once, and 7.6% sits in the top ten. Antigen specificity for these receptors is unknown. Sequenced input: blood. The receptors stem from a girl aged 2-10 years with multiple sclerosis.

This clonotype has a handful of counts. This chain links TRBV5-1 with TRBJ2-3, with D perhaps given as TRBD1 or TRBD2 (5 bases each). V dropped 5 bases and J dropped 1 base, with 11 bases sitting between them. Per the germline V gene, CDR1 is SGHRS and CDR2 is YFSETQ. The CDR3 has 14 residues. CDR3 DNA: TGCGCCAGCAGTGGGGGTACACGCACAGATACGCAGTATTTT. This codes for CASSGGTRTDTQYF. The full variable domain, completed using reference TRBV5-1 and TRBJ2-3, is KAGVTQTPRYLIKTRGQQVTLSCSPISGHRSVSWYQQTPGQGLQFLFEYFSETQRNKGNFPGRFSGRQFSNSRSEMNVSTLELGDSALYLCASSGGTRTDTQYFGPGTRLTVL.

This clonotype has more than one count but fewer than ten. V gene TRBV12-3 or TRBV12-4 combines with J gene TRBJ2-7; 8 bases are shared with TRBD2. Germline trimming cut 0 bases from V and 2 bases from J; bases unmatched to any gene: 0. The CDR3 totals 14 residues. This CDR3 reads CASSLARGAYEQYF. CDR3 nucleotides: TGTGCCAGCAGTTTAGCGCGGGGGGCCTACGAGCAGTACTTC.

V is TRBV5-1 and J is TRBJ1-4; D unresolved. From germline, CDR1 is SGHRS and CDR2 YFSETQ. This CDR3 has 17 amino acids. Trimming took 0 bases from V and 3 from J, leaving 15 bases between them. In DNA form, the CDR3 reads TGCGCCAGCAGCTTGGCCGAAGGGAGGGTATCTAATGAAAAACTGTTTTTT. Residues: CASSLAEGRVSNEKLFF.

The table lists this clonotype with a few counts. The chain couples TRBV6-5 to TRBJ2-5; D is unclear. This CDR3 is built from 15 residues. Trimming pared 4 bases from V and 2 bases from J, leaving 14 bases between. Germline CDR1 MNHEY, CDR2 SVGAGI. In nucleotides, the CDR3 is TGTGCCAGCAGTTCCCAGGAGATGCCTCAAGAGACCCAGTACTTC. Its translation is CASSSQEMPQETQYF.

This clonotype appeared a few times. V gene TRBV7-6 combines with J gene TRBJ2-1; D is undetermined. Trimming shortened V by 4 bases and J by 5 bases, and 6 bases separated the two germline ends. The CDR3 totals 12 residues. The V gene's germline CDR1 is SGHVS and CDR2 FNYEAQ. Here the CDR3 reads CASSSEDNEQFF. Written as DNA, the CDR3 is TGTGCCAGCAGCTCGGAAGACAATGAGCAGTTCTTC.

V and J are TRBV3-1 and TRBJ1-2; no firm D call. In germline, CDR1 is LGHDT, CDR2 YNNKEL (reference sequence). The CDR3 length is 15 residues. Trimming left V 3 bases short and J 5 bases short, with 16 bases between. The CDR3 coding sequence is TGTGCCAGCAGCCACAGGCTTGAGTCGCATTATGGCTACACCTTC. It codes for CASSHRLESHYGYTF.